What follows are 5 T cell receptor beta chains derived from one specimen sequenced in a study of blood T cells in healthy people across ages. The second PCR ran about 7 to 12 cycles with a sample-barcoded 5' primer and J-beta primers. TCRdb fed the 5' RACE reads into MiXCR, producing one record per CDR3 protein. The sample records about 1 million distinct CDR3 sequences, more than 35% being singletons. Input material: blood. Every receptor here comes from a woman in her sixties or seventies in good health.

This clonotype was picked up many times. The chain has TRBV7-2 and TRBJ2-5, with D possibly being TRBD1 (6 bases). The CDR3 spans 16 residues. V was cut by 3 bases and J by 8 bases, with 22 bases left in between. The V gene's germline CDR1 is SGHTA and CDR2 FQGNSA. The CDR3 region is CASSFIGGARLGTQYF. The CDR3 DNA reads TGTGCCAGCAGCTTTATAGGGGGAGCTCGACTCGGTACCCAGTACTTC.

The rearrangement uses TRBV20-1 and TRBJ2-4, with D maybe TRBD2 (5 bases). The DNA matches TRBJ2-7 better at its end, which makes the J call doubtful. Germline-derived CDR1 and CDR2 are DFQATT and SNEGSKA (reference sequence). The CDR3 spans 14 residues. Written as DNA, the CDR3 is TGCAGTGCTAGAGATCTCCAACTAGCCTACGAGCAGTACTTC. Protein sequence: CSARDLQLAYEQYF.

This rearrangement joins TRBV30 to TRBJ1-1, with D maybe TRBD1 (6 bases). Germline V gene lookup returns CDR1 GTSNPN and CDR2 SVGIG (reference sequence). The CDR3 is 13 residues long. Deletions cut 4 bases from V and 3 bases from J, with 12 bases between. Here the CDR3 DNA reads TGTGCCTGGATGGGGCACAGGGACACTGAAGCTTTCTTT. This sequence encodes CAWMGHRDTEAFF.

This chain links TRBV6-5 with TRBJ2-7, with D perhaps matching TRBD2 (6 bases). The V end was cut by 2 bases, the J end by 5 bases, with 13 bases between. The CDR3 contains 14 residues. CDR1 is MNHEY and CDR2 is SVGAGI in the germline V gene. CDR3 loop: CASSYVSAGHEQYF. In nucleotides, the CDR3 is TGTGCCAGCAGTTACGTTAGCGCGGGGCACGAGCAGTACTTC.

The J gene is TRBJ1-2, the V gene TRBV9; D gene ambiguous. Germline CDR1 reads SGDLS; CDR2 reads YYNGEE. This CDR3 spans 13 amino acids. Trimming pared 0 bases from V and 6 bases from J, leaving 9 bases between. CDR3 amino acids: CASSVASGHGYTF. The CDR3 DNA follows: TGTGCCAGCAGCGTAGCCAGCGGGCATGGCTACACCTTC.